Described below is a single T cell receptor beta chain sequence and its context. Its antigen remains unknown. This entry is derived from a study of beta chain features in type 1 diabetes. Study-wide context: Patients were similar to healthy donors in age and gender (as well as in cell yields).

Every isolated RNA sample was fully reverse transcribed, so sequencing captured expressed TCRB transcripts. Sequencing used immunoSEQ multiplex PCR; TCRdb keeps in-frame clones, though not all of them. The sample shows hundreds of thousands of clones, about a sixth of them seen only once. Study findings and constraints: All four CD4+ subsets from Type 1 diabetes patients carried moderately but significantly shorter TCRB CDR3s. Whatever favoring of shorter templates PCR might show would apply equally to patients and controls.

This TCR was sampled from a woman under 30 in good health. Sequencing was performed on naive CD4+ T cells from blood.

The CDR3, as DNA: TGTGCCAGCAGTTTAGGGGGCCCACCCACGAACTATGGCTACACCTTC. It yields the protein CASSLGGPPTNYGYTF. The gene calls are TRBV27 and TRBJ1-2; the D gene is possibly TRBD1 (6 bases). Trimming stripped 2 bases from V and 2 bases from J, with 15 bases between. This CDR3 has 16 amino acids. The V gene's germline CDR1 is MNHEY and CDR2 SMNVEV (reference sequence).